A single sample gave rise to the 27 T cell receptor beta chains below, sequenced in a study of blood T cell repertoires in COVID-19. Profiling relied on immunoSEQ multiplex PCR, and the TCRdb table lists in-frame clones only, not all of them. This table has approximately 250,000 clones, about 91% appearing once. Sequencing was carried out using PBMCs or T cells enriched from blood (not recorded which). The receptors originated from a woman between 40 and 50 years old with acute COVID-19.

This chain joins TRBV12-5 and TRBJ1-5, with 10 nucleotides matching TRBD1. The V segment lost 6 bases and the J segment 6 bases; nucleotides outside the gene matches: 20. CDR3 length equals 19 residues. Germline V CDR1 and CDR2: LGHNT, FRNRAP. In DNA form, the CDR3 reads TGTGCTAGTGGCAACCTACCGGGACAGGGGTTTGGCTGGAGTCAGCCCCAGCATTTT. The encoded protein is CASGNLPGQGFGWSQPQHF.

The chain recombines TRBV19 with TRBJ1-3, with a weak D call TRBD1 (5 bases). This CDR3 region has 15 residues. The germline gives CDR1 LNHDA, CDR2 SQIVND (reference sequence). V lost 6 bases, J lost 0 bases, and 12 bases lay in between. CDR3 sequence (DNA): TGTGCCAGTAGCGACAGACTCAACTCTGGAAACACCATATATTTT. Its translation is CASSDRLNSGNTIYF. Drawing the rest from reference TRBV19 and TRBJ1-3, the complete variable domain is DGGITQSPKYLFRKEGQNVTLSCEQNLNHDAMYWYRQDPGQGLRLIYYSQIVNDFQKGDIAEGYSVSREKKESFPLTVTSAQKNPTAFYLCASSDRLNSGNTIYFGEGSWLTVV.

Written as DNA, the CDR3 is TGTGCCAGCAGCCGCGGCTCTGGAAACACCATATATTTT. Protein: CASSRGSGNTIYF. This chain joins TRBV28 and TRBJ1-3; no clear D gene. Trimming cost V 6 bases and J 0 bases, with 6 bases left between them. This CDR3 contains 13 residues. The germline V gene encodes CDR1 MDHEN and CDR2 SYDVKM.

The sample holds a few counts of this clone. The gene calls are TRBV4-3 and TRBJ2-1; weak D call: TRBD2 (6 bases). V lost 0 bases, J lost 4 bases, and 13 bases lay in between. Germline-derived CDR1 and CDR2 are LGHNA and YSLEER. The CDR3 loop spans 16 amino acids. The CDR3 loop is CASSQDTAGGYNEQFF. CDR3 coding DNA: TGCGCCAGCAGCCAAGATACAGCGGGCGGATACAATGAGCAGTTCTTC.

The CDR3 nucleotides are TGTGCCAGCAGTTACAGGGGAGGAGGCAATCAGCCCCAGCATTTT. Amino acid sequence: CASSYRGGGNQPQHF. The J gene is TRBJ1-5, the V gene TRBV2; 7 positions match TRBD1. The CDR3 sequence is 15 residues long. Germline loops: CDR1 SNHLY, CDR2 FYNNEI. V trimming: 5 bases; J trimming: 2 bases; junction bases outside the gene matches: 6.

In DNA form, the CDR3 reads TGCGCCAGCAGTCCGAATCAGCCCCAGCATTTT. It codes for CASSPNQPQHF. V gene TRBV10-1 combines with J gene TRBJ1-5; D not certain. V lost 5 bases to trimming and J lost 4 bases, with 3 bases between them. Germline V CDR1 and CDR2: WNHNN, SYGVQD (reference sequence). This CDR3 contains 11 residues.

This chain joins TRBV30 and TRBJ1-6, with D uncertain. The ends were cut back, 2 bases at V and 0 bases at J, with 8 bases in the middle. Germline CDR1 is GTSNPN and CDR2 is SVGIG (reference sequence). CDR3 length: 15 residues. CDR3 nucleotides: TGTGCCTGGAGTCCGGGAAGCTCCTATAATTCACCCCTCCACTTT. Translation: CAWSPGSSYNSPLHF.

This clone was recorded once. The chain joins TRBV13 to TRBJ1-5, with a possible D match to TRBD1 (6 bases). The germline V gene has CDR1 PRHDT and CDR2 FYEKMQ (reference sequence). The ends were cut back, 1 base at V and 2 bases at J, with 15 bases in the middle. This CDR3 region has 17 residues. As DNA, the CDR3 is TGTGCCAGCAGCTTAGTATTGGGGGGGCATCGCAATCAGCCCCAGCATTTT. Encoded protein: CASSLVLGGHRNQPQHF.

V and J are TRBV30 and TRBJ1-4, with D possibly being TRBD1 (5 bases). V lost 5 bases and J 7 bases, leaving 14 bases between the germline ends. The germline gives CDR1 GTSNPN, CDR2 SVGIG (reference sequence). This CDR3 spans 13 amino acids. The CDR3 DNA is TGTGCCTGGTCGCCAGGGAACGGTGAAAAACTGTTTTTT. It encodes CAWSPGNGEKLFF.

This rearrangement joins TRBV2 to TRBJ1-5, with D possibly being TRBD1 (5 bases). Trimming shortened V by 5 bases and J by 7 bases, and 12 bases separated the two germline ends. This CDR3 spans 13 amino acids. The germline V gene has CDR1 SNHLY and CDR2 FYNNEI. The CDR3 region has the DNA TGTGCCAGCAGTCTAGGGGCGAAACAGCCCCAGCATTTT. Translated: CASSLGAKQPQHF.

The rearrangement links TRBV5-1 to TRBJ2-3; 8 nucleotides agree with TRBD2. Germline trimming cut 4 bases from V and 3 bases from J; bases unmatched to any gene: 7. The germline CDR1 and CDR2 sequences are SGHRS and YFSETQ. The CDR3 is made up of 15 amino acids. CDR3 residues: CASSPSGLETDTQYF. In nucleotides, the CDR3 is TGCGCCAGCAGCCCGTCGGGACTAGAAACAGATACGCAGTATTTT.

The chain recombines TRBV10-3 with TRBJ1-6; D may be TRBD1 (6 bases). The CDR3 has 14 amino acids. Per the germline V gene, CDR1 is ENHRY and CDR2 is SYGVKD. Trimming took 6 bases from V and 5 from J, leaving 11 bases between them. Here the CDR3 reads CAIRDSADNSPLHF. CDR3 DNA sequence: TGTGCCATCAGGGACAGTGCGGATAATTCACCCCTCCACTTT.

The rearrangement uses TRBV12-5 and TRBJ1-1; tentative D call: TRBD1 (5 bases). The CDR3 consists of 18 residues. CDR1 and CDR2 from the germline V gene are LGHNT and FRNRAP. V was pared by 0 bases and J by 3 bases, with 20 bases between. This chain's CDR3 is CASGLVGRGIIRHTEAFF. The DNA for the CDR3 is TGTGCTAGTGGTTTGGTCGGCCGGGGGATAATAAGACACACTGAAGCTTTCTTT.

This clone was picked up a small number of times. J is TRBJ1-3 and V is TRBV6-5; 8 positions agree with TRBD1. This CDR3 has 13 residues. Germline trimming cut 8 bases from V and 7 bases from J; bases unmatched to any gene: 7. CDR1 MNHEY and CDR2 SVGAGI come from the germline V gene. The CDR3 region is CASAKDRGNTIYF. The CDR3 nucleotides are TGTGCCAGCGCGAAAGACAGGGGCAACACCATATATTTT.

The rearrangement links TRBV12-5 to TRBJ1-2, with D tentatively TRBD1 (5 bases). CDR1 and CDR2 from the germline V gene are LGHNT and FRNRAP. The CDR3 has 15 amino acids. Trimming removed 0 bases from V and 2 bases from J, with 10 bases in between. The chain's CDR3 is CASGLVTEGNYGYTF. The CDR3 DNA sequence: TGTGCTAGTGGTTTGGTAACGGAGGGGAACTATGGCTACACCTTC.

The CDR3 region is CAIGTGYNEQFF. As DNA, the CDR3 is TGTGCCATCGGGACAGGTTACAATGAGCAGTTCTTC. The rearrangement links TRBV10-3 to TRBJ2-1; 8 bases agree with TRBD1. This CDR3 is built from 12 residues. Germline CDR1 reads ENHRY; CDR2 reads SYGVKD. The ends lost 8 bases at V and 4 bases at J; junction bases unmatched: 1.

This rearrangement joins TRBV3-1 (or the pseudogene TRBV3-2) to TRBJ2-2; D is unclear. V was trimmed by 7 bases and J by 2 bases, leaving 17 bases between them. Germline V gene data show CDR1 as LGHDT and CDR2 as YNNKEL (reference sequence). The CDR3 is made up of 16 amino acids. DNA for the CDR3: TGTGCCAGCACCACCCCACGCACAGCTAACACCGGGGAGCTGTTTTTT. Translated, it gives CASTTPRTANTGELFF.

There are a few counts of this clone. Written as DNA, the CDR3 is TGTGCCAGCAGCCATCCGGGGTCCTACGAGCAGTACTTC. Amino acids: CASSHPGSYEQYF. V gene TRBV4-2 combines with J gene TRBJ2-7; tentatively, D is TRBD2 (5 bases). Germline assignment: CDR1 LGHNA and CDR2 YNFKEQ. The CDR3 consists of 13 residues. Deletions cut 3 bases from V and 1 base from J, with 7 bases between.

A word on this clone: Distinct nucleotide sequences in the sample also encode this CDR3. The chain is built from TRBV5-1 and TRBJ2-2, with D possibly matching TRBD1 (5 bases). V gave up 0 bases and J gave up 0 bases, with 6 bases separating them. CDR3 size: 15 residues. The germline V gene has CDR1 SGHRS and CDR2 YFSETQ. This CDR3 is CASSLGGSNTGELFF. The CDR3 nucleotides read TGCGCCAGCAGCTTGGGGGGCTCGAACACCGGGGAGCTGTTTTTT.

This clone was counted a single time. J is TRBJ1-6 and V is TRBV7-2; no definite D call. V shed 4 bases and J shed 15 bases, with 13 bases lying between them. The V gene's germline CDR1 is SGHTA and CDR2 FQGNSA. The CDR3 is made up of 12 amino acids. For the CDR3, the DNA is TGTGCCAGCAGCTCGAGGCGGGGTAGCCTCCACTTT. This gives the protein CASSSRRGSLHF. Based on the CDR3 plus reference TRBV7-2 and TRBJ1-6, the full variable domain is GAGVSQSPSNKVTEKGKDVELRCDPISGHTALYWYRQSLGQGLEFLIYFQGNSAPDKSGLPSDRFSAERTGGSVSTLTIQRTQQEDSAVYLCASSSRRGSLHFGNGTRLTVT.

The chain recombines TRBV9 with TRBJ1-1; tentatively, D is TRBD1 (6 bases). Germline V gene sequence: CDR1 SGDLS, CDR2 YYNGEE. The CDR3 consists of 18 residues. V shed 0 bases and J shed 3 bases, with 21 bases lying between them. CDR3 DNA: TGTGCCAGCAGCGTAGGGGGGCAGGGAGTCCGAATAGACACTGAAGCTTTCTTT. It specifies CASSVGGQGVRIDTEAFF.

The chain couples TRBV7-9 to TRBJ2-7; D possibly corresponds to TRBD1 (5 bases). Germline V gives CDR1 SEHNR, CDR2 FQNEAQ (reference sequence). Between the trimmed V and J ends, which lost 2 bases and 5 bases, there was a span of 10 bases. The CDR3 sequence is 13 residues long. Here the CDR3 reads CASSLFQDNEQYV. The CDR3 nucleotides read TGTGCCAGCAGCTTATTCCAGGACAACGAGCAGTACGTC.

The chain has TRBV4-2 and TRBJ2-1; a possible D gene is TRBD1 (5 bases). V lost 3 bases and J 5 bases, leaving 8 bases between the germline ends. Germline-derived CDR1 and CDR2 are LGHNA and YNFKEQ. The length of the CDR3 is 13 residues. The chain's CDR3 is CASSHAGNNEQFF. CDR3 in DNA: TGTGCCAGCAGCCACGCAGGGAACAATGAGCAGTTCTTC.

The chain combines TRBV19 with TRBJ1-6; 8 bases are a match to TRBD1. Losses at the gene ends were 8 bases for V and 9 bases for J; bases not matched to a gene: 9. Germline CDR1 LNHDA, CDR2 SQIVND (reference sequence). This CDR3 spans 14 amino acids. In DNA form, the CDR3 reads TGTGCCAGTGGCTCGGGGACAGGACGTTCACCCCTCCACTTT. It yields the protein CASGSGTGRSPLHF.

The V and J genes are TRBV5-1 and TRBJ1-1; the D gene is possibly TRBD1 (5 bases). The CDR3 has 13 residues. V was clipped by 4 bases and J by 3 bases, with 10 bases between them. The V gene's germline CDR1 is SGHRS and CDR2 YFSETQ. Here the CDR3 reads CASSPQGYTEAFF. CDR3 nucleotide sequence: TGCGCCAGCAGCCCTCAGGGTTACACTGAAGCTTTCTTT.

Regarding this clone: Because the CDR3's place on the DNA is in doubt, the DNA is left out and the CDR3 is given as listed by TCRdb. The CDR3 protein is CASSKGVGQGNEQFF. This chain connects TRBV21-1 to TRBJ2-1; TRBD1, the D gene given by the table, was not confirmed from the DNA. TRBV21-1 is recorded as a pseudogene. From its first to its last residue, the CDR3 has 15 amino acids.

This clone appeared a few times. The rearrangement links TRBV24-1 to TRBJ2-1; TRBD2 might be the D (6 bases). Trimming took off 0 bases at V and 6 bases at J, with 11 bases between the two ends. Looked up from germline, CDR1 is KGHDR and CDR2 is SFDVKD. CDR3 length equals 15 residues. The DNA of the CDR3 is TGTGCCACCAGTGATTTGGATAGCGGTCCCAATGAGCAGTTCTTC. As protein: CATSDLDSGPNEQFF.